This T cell receptor (beta chain) is drawn from a study of CD8+CD57+ T cells in acquired aplastic anemia. Study summary: The mean DNA yield obtained from sorted CD4+ and CD8+ cells came to approximately 3.2 ug.

The table lists this clonotype with many counts. Genomic DNA was employed as the template in profiling TCR beta VDJ and CDR3. TCRdb processed the reads anew with MiXCR; each CDR3 protein has one entry. The table records about 110,000 distinct CDR3 sequences, around half of them present only once. This CDR3 spans 15 amino acids. V was trimmed by 3 bases and J by 1 base, leaving 12 bases between them. CDR1 and CDR2 from the germline V gene are SEHNR and FQNEAQ (reference sequence). The chain employs TRBV7-9 and TRBJ1-1; a weak D match, TRBD1 (5 bases). The TCR originated in a human donor in good health, serving as a control. The sample consisted of sorted CD4+, CD8+, or CD8+CD57+ T cells (not recorded which) from PBMCs. The DNA for the CDR3 is TGTGCCAGCAGCTTCTTCAGGGCCTGGAACACTGAAGCTTTCTTT. This translates into CASSFFRAWNTEAFF.